This T cell receptor beta chain was sequenced for a study of blood T cell repertoires in COVID-19. At the level of the study: Sample material is recorded as cDNA or gDNA derived from T cells, B-cell-depleted T cells, or PBMCs.

Profiled with immunoSEQ multiplex PCR; TCRdb holds only in-frame clones, not every one. Found here are tens of thousands of clones, roughly 90% of them singletons; the top ten hold 1.5% to 2%. V shed 3 bases and J shed 3 bases, with 12 bases lying between them. Germline loops: CDR1 SGHNT, CDR2 YYREEE (reference sequence). The CDR3 totals 15 residues. Sequenced: peripheral blood. The receptor was isolated from a man between 60 and 70 years old with acute or convalescent COVID-19. The J gene is TRBJ1-4, the V gene TRBV5-4; the D gene is possibly TRBD1 (5 bases). CDR3 amino acids: CASSYYTGANEKLFF. The DNA for the CDR3 is TGTGCCAGCAGCTACTATACAGGAGCTAATGAAAAACTGTTTTTT.